The entry that follows covers one T cell receptor beta chain sequence. Its antigen is still unknown. This record belongs to a study of human T cells and chemical hapten exposure. For the study at large: Minor volume differences among pooled libraries chiefly drove per-sample TCR yield variation. Study outcomes and limitations: There were significantly more large CDR3 similarity clusters among expanded TCRs than among controls.

Regarding time point: patch test 1, 2 weeks after DPC sensitization. Treatment denoted: therapeutic diphenylcyclopropenone sensitization with weekly scalp DPC. Whole blood, unfractionated, served as the material for total RNA extraction. Authors' data handling: There were a median of roughly 100,000 TCRs per sample, with a range from about 23,224 to 690,600. TCRdb redid the calling of the RACE reads with MiXCR, one entry per CDR3 protein. TCRdb, rather than the study authors, made the V and J calls. The sample consists of 75,000 to 95,000 distinct CDR3 sequences, approximately 10% of them appearing once. CDR1 LGHDT and CDR2 YNNKEL come from the germline V gene (reference sequence). The CDR3 is 17 amino acids. V was pared by 1 base and J by 5 bases, with 20 bases between.

The chain recombines TRBV3-1 with TRBJ2-5, with a weak D call TRBD2 (6 bases). The receptor was derived from a woman aged 60-70 years with alopecia areata. Some clones in this sample may be carry-over from other donors' samples. The source material was whole blood, sampled in connection with sensitization to the hapten diphenylcyclopropenone (DPC). The CDR3 DNA reads as TGTGCCAGCAGCCAAGCCGGACGCGGGACCTTAGGGGAGACCCAGTACTTC. This encodes CASSQAGRGTLGETQYF.